Listed below are T cell receptor beta chains from one sample, sequenced in a study of T cell responses to AZD1222 COVID-19 vaccine. Profiling relied on immunoSEQ multiplex PCR, and the TCRdb table lists in-frame clones only, not all of them. The sample holds 110,000 or so clones, around 89% seen once. The material sequenced was peripheral blood, taken 28 days after the second AZD1222 dose. Source of these receptors: an adult who received the AZD1222 COVID-19 vaccine. The conserved cysteine and the conserved F or W are not part of the CDR3 here.

j_call: TRBJ2-7
v_call: TRBV4-1
cdr3_aa: ASSPQWRQSYEQY

j_call: TRBJ2-7
v_call: TRBV19
cdr3_aa: ASSIGSGEQY

j_call: TRBJ2-3
v_call: TRBV9
cdr3_aa: ASSVNPGTQY

j_call: TRBJ2-2
v_call: TRBV29-1
cdr3_aa: SVRQSIGTGELF

j_call: TRBJ1-2
v_call: TRBV6-4
cdr3_aa: ASSAGMIPDRRPKKGYT

j_call: TRBJ2-7
v_call: TRBV3-1/TRBV3-2
cdr3_aa: ASSPFDRSYSYEQY

j_call: TRBJ2-1
v_call: TRBV20-1
cdr3_aa: SASDRNNEQF

j_call: TRBJ2-2
v_call: TRBV30
cdr3_aa: AWSKGHRTNTGELF

j_call: TRBJ2-4
v_call: TRBV5-6
cdr3_aa: ASSLIGRGKRNKNIQY

j_call: TRBJ2-7
v_call: TRBV19
cdr3_aa: ASSIGRGQTYEQY

j_call: TRBJ2-1
v_call: TRBV6-5
cdr3_aa: ASTGQGAVNEQF

j_call: TRBJ2-3
v_call: TRBV5-1
cdr3_aa: ASSQLAGADTQY

j_call: TRBJ2-7
v_call: TRBV5-5
cdr3_aa: ASSSSGTGDPVYEQY

j_call: TRBJ1-4
v_call: TRBV19
cdr3_aa: ASTRGGNEKLF

j_call: TRBJ2-3
v_call: TRBV5-1
cdr3_aa: ASSAGGTGGSAQY

j_call: TRBJ2-3
v_call: TRBV3-1/TRBV3-2
cdr3_aa: ASSQLAGTDTQY

j_call: TRBJ1-1
v_call: TRBV6-5
cdr3_aa: ASSYGTRASRAF

j_call: TRBJ1-6
v_call: TRBV12-3/TRBV12-4
cdr3_aa: ASSLMHNSPLH

j_call: TRBJ2-7
v_call: TRBV7-9
cdr3_aa: ASSSFLTGVISYEQY

j_call: TRBJ2-3
v_call: TRBV7-9
cdr3_aa: ASTGSDTQY

j_call: TRBJ2-3
v_call: TRBV2
cdr3_aa: ASSEALGAPGDTQY

j_call: TRBJ2-3
v_call: TRBV28
cdr3_aa: ASSFEPFATATDTQY

j_call: TRBJ1-3
v_call: TRBV7-2
cdr3_aa: ASSLAATSGNTIY

j_call: TRBJ2-7
v_call: TRBV19
cdr3_aa: ASSTGTRGPYEQY

j_call: TRBJ2-7
v_call: TRBV24-1
cdr3_aa: ATSDVGRTGTYEQY

j_call: TRBJ1-1
v_call: TRBV11-3
cdr3_aa: ASSEWTGQNTEAF

j_call: TRBJ1-2
v_call: TRBV12-3/TRBV12-4
cdr3_aa: ASSWTGAGYT

j_call: TRBJ1-1
v_call: TRBV5-3
cdr3_aa: ARSLLQLNTEAF

j_call: TRBJ2-7
v_call: TRBV7-2
cdr3_aa: ASNIRTGGIYEQY

j_call: TRBJ2-5
v_call: TRBV11-3
cdr3_aa: ASSLGGVGTKVTQY

j_call: TRBJ1-5
v_call: TRBV10-3
cdr3_aa: AARGVGNQPQH

j_call: TRBJ1-5
v_call: TRBV7-2
cdr3_aa: ASSLATGNQPQH

j_call: TRBJ2-7
v_call: TRBV4-1
cdr3_aa: ASSQLDLSSYEQY

j_call: TRBJ2-7
v_call: TRBV6-5
cdr3_aa: ASSRQVSYEQY

j_call: TRBJ2-5
v_call: TRBV15
cdr3_aa: ATSRAPRSGETQY

j_call: TRBJ2-7
v_call: TRBV6-5
cdr3_aa: ASSYLGTPYEQY

j_call: TRBJ1-2
v_call: TRBV19
cdr3_aa: ASRDGFYGYT

j_call: TRBJ1-5
v_call: TRBV28
cdr3_aa: ASSLVARPTANQPQH

j_call: TRBJ1-6
v_call: TRBV6-2/TRBV6-3
cdr3_aa: ASSDRAYNSPLH

j_call: TRBJ2-5
v_call: TRBV7-7
cdr3_aa: ASSSTGGWSETQY

j_call: TRBJ2-3
v_call: TRBV28
cdr3_aa: ASSSDRETLSTDTQY

j_call: TRBJ2-7
v_call: TRBV28
cdr3_aa: ASSLYGPRGGSYEQY

j_call: TRBJ1-6
v_call: TRBV30
cdr3_aa: AWSVPDRPSSPLH

j_call: TRBJ2-2
v_call: TRBV5-8
cdr3_aa: ASSSRGGTFVGELF

j_call: TRBJ1-1
v_call: TRBV2
cdr3_aa: ASRGNMQGGAF

j_call: TRBJ1-2
v_call: TRBV6-5
cdr3_aa: AAQGGLAASWGYT

j_call: TRBJ2-7
v_call: TRBV24-1
cdr3_aa: ATSDQWDSISYEQY

j_call: TRBJ1-4
v_call: TRBV7-2
cdr3_aa: ASSLGTGGLKQVF

j_call: TRBJ2-3
v_call: TRBV3-1/TRBV3-2
cdr3_aa: ASSQPGTSGVRASTDTQY

j_call: TRBJ2-7
v_call: TRBV2
cdr3_aa: ASSGDRGPFWY

j_call: TRBJ2-7
v_call: TRBV7-2
cdr3_aa: ASNPGQAYYEQY

j_call: TRBJ2-1
v_call: TRBV12-3/TRBV12-4
cdr3_aa: ASSLGQEQF

j_call: TRBJ2-5
v_call: TRBV30
cdr3_aa: AWTPLIWQETQY

j_call: TRBJ2-7
v_call: TRBV12-3/TRBV12-4
cdr3_aa: ASSLGGFYEQY

j_call: TRBJ1-4
v_call: TRBV10-3
cdr3_aa: AISESIGANEKLF

j_call: TRBJ2-3
v_call: TRBV13
cdr3_aa: ASSSSRENTQY

j_call: TRBJ1-6
v_call: TRBV27
cdr3_aa: ASSAATGSNNSPLH

j_call: TRBJ2-1
v_call: TRBV9
cdr3_aa: ASSTHRGRVNEQF